This T cell receptor beta chain is drawn from a study of response to subunit inactivated influenza vaccine (dated by TCRdb to the late 2010s). Study-wide context: To follow how T cells responded to a trivalent subunit inactivated influenza vaccine, the researchers relied on deep quantitative profiling of the T cell receptor repertoire.

Receptors were amplified or captured by RT-PCR. Sequencing relied on an Illumina HiSeq 2500. Using fastp at Q25 and MiXCR, TCRdb reprocessed the public reads and kept productive beta chains. Rows merge per CDR3 protein into single entries with the most common DNA and genes. The sample table lists roughly 670,000 distinct CDR3 sequences, roughly 15% of them with a count of one. In total, the top ten clones hold about 7.4% of the sample. For this clonotype: Its antigen target is currently unknown. Base qualities are not provided; no much larger clone lies one nucleotide away.

Results the study describes overall, beyond this receptor: The authors suggested that each seasonal influenza vaccination may recruit only a limited number of new T cells.

CDR1 SGHRS and CDR2 YFSETQ are derived from the germline V gene. Cut back by 4 bases and 5 bases, the V and J ends lie 18 bases apart. The CDR3 has 15 amino acids, counting the end cysteine and phenylalanine. The sequence is cut down to CDR3 DNA, 45 bases in frame from base 1. Here the sequenced sample was PBMCs from blood, taken approximately 15 days before vaccination. This receptor chain uses TRBV5-1 and TRBJ2-5, with TRBD1 tentatively as D gene (7 bases match). This clonotype was sampled from a man aged 45-65 years who received an inactivated influenza vaccine. Donor details come from another sample of the same person, matched by shared clones. The nucleotide sequence is given as TGCGCCAGCAGCCGAGGAGGGGTCAGGGGGGAGACCCAGTACTTC. Translated, it gives CASSRGGVRGETQYF.